The next 5 T cell receptor beta chains were all read from a single sample in a study of blood T cell repertoires in COVID-19. Profiled with immunoSEQ multiplex PCR; TCRdb holds only in-frame clones, not every one. The sample contains over 70,000 clones, about 83% of which appear only once. Sample: peripheral blood. The receptor source for this set is a human donor in a cohort sampled during active COVID-19.

In the case of this clone: Other DNA sequences in the same sample also yield this CDR3. The chain recombines TRBV24-1 with TRBJ2-7; 11 bases agree with TRBD1. The germline gives CDR1 KGHDR, CDR2 SFDVKD. V was pared by 2 bases and J by 3 bases, with 2 bases of the junction left unmatched. CDR3 size: 15 residues. The DNA for the CDR3 is TGTGCCACCAGTGATTCCGGGACAGGGGGCTACGAGCAGTACTTC. This translates into CATSDSGTGGYEQYF.

The chain recombines TRBV20-1 with TRBJ1-1, with 11 nucleotides matching TRBD1. Germline lookup yields CDR1 DFQATT and CDR2 SNEGSKA (reference sequence). V lost 3 bases to trimming and J lost 10 bases; unmatched junction nucleotides: 7. This CDR3 comprises 13 residues. The CDR3 sequence: CSASKDRGLGAFF. The CDR3 coding sequence is TGCAGTGCTAGTAAGGACAGGGGGCTGGGAGCTTTCTTT.

This rearrangement joins TRBV29-1 to TRBJ2-3, with no clear D. CDR3 length: 12 residues. The germline V gene encodes CDR1 SQVTM and CDR2 ANQGSEA. Trimming left V 1 base short and J 4 bases short, with 6 bases between. The CDR3 region is CSVEGHPDTQYF. DNA for the CDR3: TGCAGCGTTGAAGGGCACCCAGATACGCAGTATTTT.

J is TRBJ2-1 and V is TRBV6-6, with 7 positions matching TRBD2. Looked up from germline, CDR1 is MNHNY and CDR2 is SVGAGI (reference sequence). The junction had 8 bases not matched to a gene; V was cut back by 5 bases and J by 4 bases. The CDR3 is 15 residues long. CDR3 coding DNA: TGTGCCAGCAGTACCTTGTCGGGAGGATACAATGAGCAGTTCTTC. Translating it yields CASSTLSGGYNEQFF.

V usage is TRBV9 and J usage is TRBJ1-6, with 9 bases aligning to TRBD1. Trimming at V came to 3 bases and at J to 9 bases, leaving 7 bases not matched to a gene. The CDR3 totals 15 residues. Germline V CDR1 and CDR2: SGDLS, YYNGEE. The CDR3 sequence is CASSGPGQGFSPLHF. CDR3 in DNA: TGTGCCAGCAGCGGCCCGGGACAGGGTTTTTCACCCCTCCACTTT.